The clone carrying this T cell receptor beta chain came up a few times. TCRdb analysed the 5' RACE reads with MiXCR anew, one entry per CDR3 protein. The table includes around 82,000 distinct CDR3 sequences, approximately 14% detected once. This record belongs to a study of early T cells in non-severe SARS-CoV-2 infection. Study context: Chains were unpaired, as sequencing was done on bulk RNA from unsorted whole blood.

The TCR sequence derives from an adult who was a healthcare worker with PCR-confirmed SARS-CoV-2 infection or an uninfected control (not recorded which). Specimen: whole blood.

The CDR3 DNA reads TGTGCCAGCAGCTTATTCCCCCCGAATTTTGGAAACACCATATATTTT. Translation gives CASSLFPPNFGNTIYF. The chain links TRBV7-9 to TRBJ1-3; D remains unclear. Trimming pared 2 bases from V and 3 bases from J, leaving 14 bases between. The CDR3 covers 16 residues. CDR1 and CDR2 from the germline V gene are SEHNR and FQNEAQ (reference sequence).